This TCR beta chain was captured in a study of PD-L1 blockade in urothelial cancer. Study in general: Men with urothelial cancer arising in the bladder made up most of the roughly 29 patients. Analysis of blood occurred 3 weeks (second dose) and 6 weeks after treatment start. Overall study findings and caveats: Blood TCR clonality below the median before treatment was a predictor of better survival.

In regard to this clone: Its target is not known.

Specified time point: peripheral blood 6 weeks after treatment start. Samples were collected from each patient before treatment and during treatment. Each patient gave between 1 and 8 of them in total. Germline V gene sequence: CDR1 MDHEN, CDR2 SYDVKM. V shed 2 bases and J shed 10 bases, with 6 bases lying between them. The CDR3 runs 12 residues. The table came from immunoSEQ multiplex PCR; TCRdb's copy has only in-frame clones and leaves some out. The sample lists 100,000 to 150,000 clones, 86% occurring once. Sequenced material: PBMCs, taken around atezolizumab (anti-PD-L1) treatment. This receptor was obtained from a man aged 45 to 65 with urothelial cancer. This chain links TRBV28 with TRBJ1-6; no reliable D call. The CDR3 DNA sequence: TGTGCCAGCAGTTTAGAGTGGTCACCCCTCCACTTT. This encodes CASSLEWSPLHF.